This section outlines one T cell receptor (beta chain) sequence together with its context. Its cognate antigen is unknown. This table comes from immunoSEQ multiplex PCR, and its TCRdb copy is limited to in-frame clones, with some not included. The table has more than 25,000 clones, around 86% seen once. This entry is derived from a study of OX40 agonist ivuxolimab in advanced cancers. Study conclusions and caveats: In a subset of nonresponders, normalized T-cell clonal expansion was also low.

The V gene lost 4 bases and the J gene lost 4 bases, with 9 bases spanning the gap. Germline CDR1 is SGDLS and CDR2 is YYNGEE. The CDR3 is 14 amino acids. This TCR was sampled from an adult with an advanced solid tumor such as melanoma, head and neck, liver or kidney cancer. The material sequenced was CD4+ or CD8+ T cells sorted from blood, taken in a trial of the OX40 agonist ivuxolimab. V usage is TRBV9 and J usage is TRBJ2-6; D not certain. This CDR3 is CASSTQPGANVLTF. The CDR3 DNA is TGTGCCAGCAGCACCCAGCCCGGGGCCAACGTCCTGACTTTC. Full variable domain (missing parts from reference TRBV9 and TRBJ2-6): DSGVTQTPKHLITATGQRVTLRCSPRSGDLSVYWYQQSLDQGLQFLIQYYNGEERAKGNILERFSAQQFPDLHSELNLSSLELGDSALYFCASSTQPGANVLTFGAGSRLTVL.